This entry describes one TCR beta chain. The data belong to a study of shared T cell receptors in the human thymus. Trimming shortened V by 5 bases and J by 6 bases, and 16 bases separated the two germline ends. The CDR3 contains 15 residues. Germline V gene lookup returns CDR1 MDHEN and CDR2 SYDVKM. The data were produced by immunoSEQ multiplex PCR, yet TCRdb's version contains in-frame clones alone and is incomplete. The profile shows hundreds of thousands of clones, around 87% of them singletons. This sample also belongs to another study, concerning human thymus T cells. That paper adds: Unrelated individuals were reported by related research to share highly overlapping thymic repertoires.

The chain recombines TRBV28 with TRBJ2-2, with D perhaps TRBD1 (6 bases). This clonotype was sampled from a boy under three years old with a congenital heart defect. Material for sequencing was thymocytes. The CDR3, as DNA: TGTGCCAGCAGTGCGTACAGGGAAGTGTCCGGGGAGCTGTTTTTT. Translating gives CASSAYREVSGELFF. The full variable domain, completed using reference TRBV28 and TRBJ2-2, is DVKVTQSSRYLVKRTGEKVFLECVQDMDHENMFWYRQDPGLGLRLIYFSYDVKMKEKGDIPEGYSVSREKKERFSLILESASTNQTSMYLCASSAYREVSGELFFGEGSRLTVL.